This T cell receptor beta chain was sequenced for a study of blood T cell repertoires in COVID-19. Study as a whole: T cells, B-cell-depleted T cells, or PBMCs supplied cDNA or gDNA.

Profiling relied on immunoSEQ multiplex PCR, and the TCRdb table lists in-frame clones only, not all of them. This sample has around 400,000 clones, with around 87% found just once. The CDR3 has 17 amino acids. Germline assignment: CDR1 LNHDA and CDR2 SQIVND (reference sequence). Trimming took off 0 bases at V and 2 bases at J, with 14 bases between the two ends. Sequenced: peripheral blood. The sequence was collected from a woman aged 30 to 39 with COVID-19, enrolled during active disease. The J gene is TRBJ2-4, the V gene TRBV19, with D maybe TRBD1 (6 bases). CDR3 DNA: TGTGCCAGTAGTATAGATCCGGCAGGGGAGACCAAAAACATTCAGTACTTC. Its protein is CASSIDPAGETKNIQYF.